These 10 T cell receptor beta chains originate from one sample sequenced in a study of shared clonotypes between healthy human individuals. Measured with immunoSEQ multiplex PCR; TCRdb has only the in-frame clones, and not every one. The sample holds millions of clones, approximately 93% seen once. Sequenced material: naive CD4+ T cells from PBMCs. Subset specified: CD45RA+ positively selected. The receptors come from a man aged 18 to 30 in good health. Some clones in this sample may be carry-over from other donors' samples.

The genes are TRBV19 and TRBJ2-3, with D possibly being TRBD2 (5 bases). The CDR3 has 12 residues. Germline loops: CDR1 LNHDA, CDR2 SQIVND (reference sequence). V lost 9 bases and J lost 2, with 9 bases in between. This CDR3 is CASEGNTDTQYF. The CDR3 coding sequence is TGTGCCAGCGAGGGTAACACAGATACGCAGTATTTT. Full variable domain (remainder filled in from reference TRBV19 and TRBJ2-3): DGGITQSPKYLFRKEGQNVTLSCEQNLNHDAMYWYRQDPGQGLRLIYYSQIVNDFQKGDIAEGYSVSREKKESFPLTVTSAQKNPTAFYLCASEGNTDTQYFGPGTRLTVL.

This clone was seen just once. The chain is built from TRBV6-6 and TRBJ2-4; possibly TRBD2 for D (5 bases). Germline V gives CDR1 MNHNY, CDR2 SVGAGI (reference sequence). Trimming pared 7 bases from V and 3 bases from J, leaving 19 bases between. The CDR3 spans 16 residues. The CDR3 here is CASNTGPPGGKNIQYF. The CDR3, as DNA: TGTGCCAGCAATACCGGACCCCCAGGAGGCAAAAACATTCAGTACTTC.

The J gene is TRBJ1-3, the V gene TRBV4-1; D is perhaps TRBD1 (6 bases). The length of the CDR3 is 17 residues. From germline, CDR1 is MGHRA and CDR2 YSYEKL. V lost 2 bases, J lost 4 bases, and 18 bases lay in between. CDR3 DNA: TGCGCCAGCAGCCAATTTTTAAGGGGGGCGCCGGGAAACACCATATATTTT. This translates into CASSQFLRGAPGNTIYF.

The CDR3 protein is CASSLDWGSYNEQFF. The CDR3, as DNA: TGTGCCAGCAGCCTCGACTGGGGCTCCTACAATGAGCAGTTCTTC. The chain carries TRBV9 and TRBJ2-1, with unresolved D. The CDR3 covers 15 residues. With 4 bases removed from V and 0 bases from J, the gap between germline ends came to 11 bases. The V gene's germline CDR1 is SGDLS and CDR2 YYNGEE.

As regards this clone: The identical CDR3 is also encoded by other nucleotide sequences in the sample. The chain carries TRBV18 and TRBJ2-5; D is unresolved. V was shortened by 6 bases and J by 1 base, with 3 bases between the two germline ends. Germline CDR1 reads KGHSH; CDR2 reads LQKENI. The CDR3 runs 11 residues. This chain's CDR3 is CASSPQETQYF. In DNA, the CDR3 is TGTGCCAGCTCCCCCCAAGAGACCCAGTACTTC.

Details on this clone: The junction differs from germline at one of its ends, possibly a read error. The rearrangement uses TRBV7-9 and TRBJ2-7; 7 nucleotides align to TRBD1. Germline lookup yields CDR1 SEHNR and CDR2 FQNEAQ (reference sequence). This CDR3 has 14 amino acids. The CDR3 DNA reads TGTGCCAGCAGCATAGCCGGGACAGCTTACGAGCAGTACTTC. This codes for CASSIAGTAYEQYF. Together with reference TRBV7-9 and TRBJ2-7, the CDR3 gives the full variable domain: DTGVSQNPRHKITKRGQNVTFRCDPISEHNRLYWYRQTLGQGPEFLTYFQNEAQLEKSRLLSDRFSAERPKGSFSTLEIQRTEQGDSAMYLCASSIAGTAYEQYFGPGTRLTVT.

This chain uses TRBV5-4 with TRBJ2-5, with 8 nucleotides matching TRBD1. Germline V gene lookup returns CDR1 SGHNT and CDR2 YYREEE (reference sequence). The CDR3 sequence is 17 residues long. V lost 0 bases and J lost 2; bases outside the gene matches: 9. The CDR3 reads CASSLAPGQEFQETQYF. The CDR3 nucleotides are TGTGCCAGCAGCTTGGCCCCGGGACAGGAATTTCAAGAGACCCAGTACTTC.

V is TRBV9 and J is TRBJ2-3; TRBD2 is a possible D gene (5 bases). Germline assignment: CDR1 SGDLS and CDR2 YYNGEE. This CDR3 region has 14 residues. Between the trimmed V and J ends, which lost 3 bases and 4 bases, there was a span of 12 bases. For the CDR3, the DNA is TGTGCCAGCAGCGAGGCTAGCTATGCAGATACGCAGTATTTT. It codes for CASSEASYADTQYF.

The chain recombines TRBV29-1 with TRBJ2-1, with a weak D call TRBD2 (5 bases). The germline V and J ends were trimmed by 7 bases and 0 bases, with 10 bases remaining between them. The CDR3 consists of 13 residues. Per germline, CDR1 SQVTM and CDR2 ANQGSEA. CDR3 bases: TGCAGCGGGGAGCGGACCTCCTACAATGAGCAGTTCTTC. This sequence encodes CSGERTSYNEQFF.

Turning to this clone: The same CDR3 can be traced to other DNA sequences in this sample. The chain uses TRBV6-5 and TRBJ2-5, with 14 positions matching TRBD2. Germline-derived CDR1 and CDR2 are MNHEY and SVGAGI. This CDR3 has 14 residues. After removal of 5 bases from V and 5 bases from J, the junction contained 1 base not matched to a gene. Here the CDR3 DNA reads TGTGCCAGCAGTCGACTAGCGGGGGGGGAGACCCAGTACTTC. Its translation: CASSRLAGGETQYF.